The TCR beta chain described here comes from a study of T cell responses to AZD1222 COVID-19 vaccine. Profiling relied on immunoSEQ multiplex PCR, and the TCRdb table lists in-frame clones only, not all of them. The sample lists about 86,000 clones, about 72% occurring once. This CDR3 has 12 residues. V lost 7 bases, J lost 6 bases, and 9 bases lay in between. Study findings and constraints: Vaccine-related CD4 TCRs covered spike, predominating at 160-218 and 743-854. The sample set comprised mostly white British donors with more females, and clonal diversity was possibly underestimated. Only 6 or 7 individuals given AZD1222 were seropositive at baseline. Close to half of spike-specific TCRs reportedly recognize unmutated variant regions.

This clone was seen more than once but under ten times. Its antigen is as yet unknown. This specimen was peripheral blood, taken on day 0 of AZD1222 vaccination. The chain has TRBV12-3 or TRBV12-4 and TRBJ2-2; no definite D call. The receptor was isolated from an adult in good health. The CDR3 loop reads CASNTEAGELFF. CDR3 nucleotides: TGTGCCAGCAATACCGAAGCCGGGGAGCTGTTTTTT.